This T cell receptor beta chain came from a study of T cell clusters in autoimmune cytopenias. TRB amplification used approximately 250 ng of peripheral blood genomic DNA. For this clonotype: What it binds is not known.

One tube held mixed TRB-A and TRB-B primer pools for touch-down PCR. TCRdb re-called the multiplex PCR reads and gives one entry per CDR3 protein, without DNA. This sample's table has about 200 distinct CDR3 sequences. The CDR3 totals 15 residues. Per germline, CDR1 SGHRS and CDR2 YFSETQ. The study's findings and limits: Compared with active autoimmune hepatitis patients, healthy donors showed approximately 2.7-fold more exclusive TRB clusters.

The chain links TRBV5-1 to TRBJ2-7; TCRdb picks TRBD2, but there is no DNA to check that call. The sequenced sample was peripheral blood. This receptor was taken from a human donor with an autoimmune cytopenia or autoimmune hepatitis (not recorded which). This CDR3 reads CASSGGLAGDYEQYF.